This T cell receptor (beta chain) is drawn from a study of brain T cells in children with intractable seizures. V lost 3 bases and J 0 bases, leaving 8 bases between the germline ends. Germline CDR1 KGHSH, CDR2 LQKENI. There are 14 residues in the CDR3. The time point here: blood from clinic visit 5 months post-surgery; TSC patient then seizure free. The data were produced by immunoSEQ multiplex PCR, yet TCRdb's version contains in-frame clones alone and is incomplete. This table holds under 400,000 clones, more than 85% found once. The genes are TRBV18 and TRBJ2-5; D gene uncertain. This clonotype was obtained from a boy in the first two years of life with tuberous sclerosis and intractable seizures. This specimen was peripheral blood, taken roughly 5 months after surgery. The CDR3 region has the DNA TGTGCCAGCTCACCGGGCACGAACCAAGAGACCCAGTACTTC. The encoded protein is CASSPGTNQETQYF.